A single sample gave rise to the 22 T cell receptor beta chains below, sequenced in a study of identical twins. MiXCR was run by TCRdb on the 5' RACE reads, yielding one entry per CDR3 protein. The table shows about 810,000 distinct CDR3 sequences, with 9% to 15% occurring only once. This sample was also put to use in a study of yellow fever vaccine responses in identical twins.

Sequencing was performed on PBMCs. The receptor source for this set is a woman in her late teens or twenties in good health.

This chain joins TRBV5-1 and TRBJ2-1; either TRBD1 or TRBD2 may fit D (5 bases each). This CDR3 has 17 residues. Germline V gives CDR1 SGHRS, CDR2 YFSETQ. The germline V and J ends were trimmed by 2 bases and 3 bases, with 18 bases remaining between them. The CDR3 bases are TGCGCCAGCAGCTTCTCTGCGAGGGCAGGGATCTACAATGAGCAGTTCTTC. It specifies CASSFSARAGIYNEQFF. Variable domain in full (rest from reference TRBV5-1 and TRBJ2-1): KAGVTQTPRYLIKTRGQQVTLSCSPISGHRSVSWYQQTPGQGLQFLFEYFSETQRNKGNFPGRFSGRQFSNSRSEMNVSTLELGDSALYLCASSFSARAGIYNEQFFGPGTRLTVL.

V is TRBV20-1 and J is TRBJ2-4, with TRBD2 matching over 7 bases. Trimming at V came to 7 bases and at J to 6 bases, leaving 21 bases not matched to a gene. The CDR3 has 17 residues. The V gene's germline CDR1 is DFQATT and CDR2 SNEGSKA (reference sequence). Written as DNA, the CDR3 is TGCAGTGTCCCGAACAACCCCAAACTAGCGAGGGGAAACATTCAGTACTTC. Protein product: CSVPNNPKLARGNIQYF.

This clonotype was recorded at least ten times. The chain carries TRBV5-1 and TRBJ2-5, with 9 positions matching TRBD1. The CDR3 is 15 residues long. Germline CDR1 is SGHRS and CDR2 is YFSETQ. After removal of 3 bases from V and 4 bases from J, the junction contained 7 bases not matched to a gene. This CDR3 is CASSSGQGYPETQYF. The CDR3 nucleotides are TGCGCCAGCAGCTCCGGACAGGGGTACCCAGAGACCCAGTACTTC.

In this sample, this clonotype turned up many times. The CDR3 DNA reads TGTGCCATCAGTACCGGGACAGGAGACACCGGGGAGCTGTTTTTT. Its protein is CAISTGTGDTGELFF. The V and J genes are TRBV10-3 and TRBJ2-2; 8 positions agree with TRBD1. The junction had 5 bases not matched to a gene; V was cut back by 5 bases and J by 3 bases. The CDR3 has 15 amino acids. The V gene's germline CDR1 is ENHRY and CDR2 SYGVKD.

The chain joins TRBV6-1 to TRBJ2-7; the D gene could be TRBD1 or TRBD2 (5 bases each). V dropped 6 bases and J dropped 4 bases, with 13 bases sitting between them. CDR1 is MNHNS and CDR2 is SASEGT in the germline V gene. This CDR3 is built from 13 residues. DNA of the CDR3: TGTGCCAGCAGGGGGGACGGAAATTACGAGCAGTACGTC. Protein sequence: CASRGDGNYEQYV.

The sample holds a few counts of this clonotype. The chain combines TRBV10-3 with TRBJ1-6; D gene ambiguous. The CDR3 contains 12 residues. Trimming pared 6 bases from V and 8 bases from J, leaving 8 bases between. The germline gives CDR1 ENHRY, CDR2 SYGVKD. Here the CDR3 reads CAISGSDSPLHF. CDR3 in DNA: TGTGCCATCAGCGGATCCGATTCACCCCTCCACTTT.

This clonotype was seen ten or more times. At one boundary the junction diverges from the germline segment, which might be a read error. This sequence joins TRBV7-9 and TRBJ2-2; 7 bases match TRBD1. Germline V gene sequence: CDR1 SEHNR, CDR2 FQNEAQ (reference sequence). This CDR3 has 15 residues. CDR3 coding DNA: TGCGCCAGCAGCACCGGGACAGCGAACACCGGGGAGCTGTTTTTT. It yields the protein CASSTGTANTGELFF.

In its sample, this clonotype was seen a few times. V and J are TRBV27 and TRBJ1-6, with D perhaps matching TRBD1 (5 bases). V was trimmed by 6 bases and J by 4 bases, leaving 16 bases between them. The CDR3 is 16 residues long. Germline CDR1 reads MNHEY; CDR2 reads SMNVEV (reference sequence). As DNA, the CDR3 is TGTGCCAGCAGATCTCAGGGAAAAGGGTATAATTCACCCCTCCACTTT. Translating it yields CASRSQGKGYNSPLHF.

This clonotype was seen only a few times. The chain links TRBV10-3 to TRBJ2-7, with D perhaps TRBD2 (7 bases). Germline CDR1 and CDR2: ENHRY and SYGVKD. Trimming took 2 bases from V and 0 from J, leaving 17 bases between them. The CDR3 consists of 17 residues. CDR3 DNA sequence: TGTGCCATCAGTGAGGACAGGTCCTGGACTAGCTCCTACGAGCAGTACGTC. It encodes CAISEDRSWTSSYEQYV.

This rearrangement joins TRBV20-1 to TRBJ2-3; tentatively, D is TRBD2 (6 bases). The CDR3 contains 12 residues. CDR1 is DFQATT, CDR2 SNEGSKA, per germline (reference sequence). V was trimmed by 3 bases and J by 4 bases, leaving 8 bases between them. The CDR3 here is CSASGSADTQYF. In nucleotides, the CDR3 is TGCAGTGCTAGCGGGAGCGCAGATACGCAGTATTTT.

The table lists this clonotype with a few counts. The V gene is TRBV9, the J gene TRBJ2-1; a possible D gene is TRBD1 (6 bases). The CDR3 is 14 residues long. V was shortened by 3 bases and J by 6 bases, with 13 bases between the two germline ends. The germline V gene encodes CDR1 SGDLS and CDR2 YYNGEE. CDR3 loop: CASSALQGGNEQFF. The DNA for the CDR3 is TGTGCCAGCAGCGCGCTACAGGGTGGCAATGAGCAGTTCTTC.

V gene TRBV2 combines with J gene TRBJ2-3; no definite D call. The length of the CDR3 is 15 residues. Germline V CDR1 and CDR2: SNHLY, FYNNEI. Trimming cost V 6 bases and J 0 bases, with 13 bases left between them. The CDR3 sequence is CASRATRPSTDTQYF. The DNA of the CDR3 is TGTGCCAGCAGAGCAACTCGCCCTAGCACAGATACGCAGTATTTT.

This chain connects TRBV7-2 to TRBJ1-5, with D possibly TRBD1 on 5 matching bases. V shed 4 bases and J shed 11 bases, with 15 bases lying between them. Germline V lookup: CDR1 SGHTA, CDR2 FQGNSA. The CDR3 loop spans 13 amino acids. CDR3 in amino acids: CASSSTGAAAQHF. The CDR3 DNA follows: TGTGCCAGCAGCTCTACCGGGGCTGCGGCCCAGCATTTT.

This clonotype was observed a handful of times. This rearrangement joins TRBV2 to TRBJ2-1; D remains ambiguous. Trimming took off 5 bases at V and 7 bases at J, with 15 bases between the two ends. Germline V gene data show CDR1 as SNHLY and CDR2 as FYNNEI. The CDR3 is made up of 14 amino acids. CDR3 coding DNA: TGTGCCAGCAGTACTGGGTCCAACCCGAATGAGCAGTTCTTC. It yields the protein CASSTGSNPNEQFF. The entire variable domain, with the rest obtained from reference TRBV2 and TRBJ2-1, is as follows: EPEVTQTPSHQVTQMGQEVILRCVPISNHLYFYWYRQILGQKVEFLVSFYNNEISEKSEIFDDQFSVERPDGSNFTLKIRSTKLEDSAMYFCASSTGSNPNEQFFGPGTRLTVL.

This chain connects TRBV19 to TRBJ2-7; TRBD2 agrees at 8 bases. The CDR3 runs to 16 residues. Germline CDR1 is LNHDA and CDR2 is SQIVND (reference sequence). The V segment lost 4 bases and the J segment 2 bases; nucleotides outside the gene matches: 10. CDR3 nucleotides: TGTGCCAGTAGTAACCTATCTAGCGGGTCGACCTACGAGCAGTACTTC. It translates to CASSNLSSGSTYEQYF.

A word on this clonotype: This may be a read error, as it is one base from a much larger clone. The chain uses TRBV12-3 or TRBV12-4 and TRBJ1-1; no clear D gene. The CDR3 consists of 13 residues. In nucleotides, the CDR3 is TGTGCCAGCGGTTTCGGGTTCTTCACTGAAGCTTTCTTT. Its translation is CASGFGFFTEAFF.

DNA of the CDR3: TGCAGTGCAATTGAAAGCTCCTACGAGCAGTACTTC. This translates into CSAIESSYEQYF. The J gene is TRBJ2-7, the V gene TRBV20-1; D unclear. This CDR3 is 12 amino acids long. V lost 6 bases, J lost 0 bases, and 9 bases lay in between. CDR1 and CDR2 from the germline V gene are DFQATT and SNEGSKA (reference sequence).

This chain joins TRBV20-1 and TRBJ2-7, with a weak D call TRBD1 (5 bases). Trimming shortened V by 6 bases and J by 4 bases, and 19 bases separated the two germline ends. The CDR3 consists of 14 residues. The germline V gene has CDR1 DFQATT and CDR2 SNEGSKA (reference sequence). As DNA, the CDR3 is TGCAGTGCCGAGGACAATCAGGGCATGTACGAGCAGTACTTC. This sequence encodes CSAEDNQGMYEQYF.

The chain combines TRBV7-6 with TRBJ2-1, with 11 nucleotides matching TRBD1. CDR1 is SGHVS and CDR2 is FNYEAQ in the germline V gene. CDR3 length: 16 amino acids. The V segment lost 5 bases and the J segment 10 bases; nucleotides outside the gene matches: 13. The CDR3 DNA follows: TGTGCCAGCAGCCCCTGGACAGGGGGCCCAATTGGGGAGCAGTTCTTC. It translates to CASSPWTGGPIGEQFF.

This clonotype was detected only a few times. V is TRBV24-1 and J is TRBJ2-1; 12 nucleotides align to TRBD2. V trimming: 4 bases; J trimming: 4 bases; junction bases outside the gene matches: 4. CDR1 and CDR2 from the germline V gene are KGHDR and SFDVKD. CDR3 length equals 16 residues. CDR3 sequence: CATSDPSGGAYNEQFF. As DNA, the CDR3 is TGTGCCACCAGTGACCCTAGCGGGGGGGCATACAATGAGCAGTTCTTC.

The genes are TRBV4-1 and TRBJ1-4, with TRBD1 identical over 7 bases. The CDR3 consists of 16 residues. Looked up from germline, CDR1 is MGHRA and CDR2 is YSYEKL. The V segment lost 3 bases and the J segment 5 bases; nucleotides outside the gene matches: 9. The CDR3 coding sequence is TGCGCCAGCAGCCACACCCTCCGGGACAGAAATGAAAAACTGTTTTTT. This sequence encodes CASSHTLRDRNEKLFF.

The table lists this clonotype with a few counts. V is TRBV5-1 and J is TRBJ2-2; D perhaps matches TRBD1 (7 bases). V lost 6 bases and J 0 bases, leaving 15 bases between the germline ends. Germline V lookup: CDR1 SGHRS, CDR2 YFSETQ. This CDR3 has 16 amino acids. In nucleotides, the CDR3 is TGCGCCAGCACCTTCAGGGGGGCCGCGAACACCGGGGAGCTGTTTTTT. Protein: CASTFRGAANTGELFF.